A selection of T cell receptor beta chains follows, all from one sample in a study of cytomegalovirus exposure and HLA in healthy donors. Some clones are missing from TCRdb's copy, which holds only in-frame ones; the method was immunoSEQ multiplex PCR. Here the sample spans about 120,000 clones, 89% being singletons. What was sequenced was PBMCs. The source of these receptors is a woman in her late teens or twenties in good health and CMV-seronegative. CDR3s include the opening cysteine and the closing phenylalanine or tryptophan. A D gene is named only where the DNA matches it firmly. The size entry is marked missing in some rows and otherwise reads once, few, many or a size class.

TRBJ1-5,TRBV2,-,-,TGTGCCAGCAGTCCACAGGGACCGGGCATCATGGATCAGCCCCAGCATTTT,CASSPQGPGIMDQPQHF
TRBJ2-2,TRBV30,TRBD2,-,TGTGCCTGGAGTGTCCCGGGGGGGCATCCCGGGGAGCTGTTTTTT,CAWSVPGGHPGELFF
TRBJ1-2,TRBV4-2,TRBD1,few,TGTGCCAGCAGCCACCCTGACAGGGCGGCGAATGGCTACACCTTC,CASSHPDRAANGYTF
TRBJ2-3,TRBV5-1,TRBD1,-,TGCGCCAGCAGCTTGCCGACAGGGGTCACAGATACGCAGTATTTT,CASSLPTGVTDTQYF
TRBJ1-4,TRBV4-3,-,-,TGCGCCAGCAGCCAAGAAGGGCTCTACAGTGTGGGGGGGGAACTGTTTTTT,CASSQEGLYSVGGELFF
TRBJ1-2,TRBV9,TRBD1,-,TGTGCCAGCAGCACCCCACCCGGGACAGACTATGGCTACACCTTC,CASSTPPGTDYGYTF
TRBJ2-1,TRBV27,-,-,TGTGCCAGCAGCTTGACAGGAACCCCCTACAATGAGCAGTTCTTC,CASSLTGTPYNEQFF
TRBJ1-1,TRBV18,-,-,TGTGCCAGCTCACCAGCGCAGGGGACTGAAGCTTTCTTT,CASSPAQGTEAFF
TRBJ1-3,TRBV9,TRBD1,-,TGTGCCAGCAGCGGACAGACAGGGACTGGAAACACCATATATTTT,CASSGQTGTGNTIYF
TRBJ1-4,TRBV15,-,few,TGTGCCACCAGCAGACAGGGCGCTACAGAAAAACTGTTTTTT,CATSRQGATEKLFF
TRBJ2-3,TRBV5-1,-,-,TGCGCCAGCAGCTCCGAGGGCCCAGATACGCAGTATTTT,CASSSEGPDTQYF
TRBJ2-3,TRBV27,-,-,TGTGCCAGCAGTTTAGGTCCGGGGGATACGCAGTATTTT,CASSLGPGDTQYF
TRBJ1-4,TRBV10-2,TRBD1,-,TGCGCCAGCGAGGAGGGGGGACAGGGAGGGGAAAAACTGTTTTTT,CASEEGGQGGEKLFF
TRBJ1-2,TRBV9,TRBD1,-,TGTGCCAGCAGCTACCGACAGGGGAATGGCTACACCTTC,CASSYRQGNGYTF
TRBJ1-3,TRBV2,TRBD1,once,TGTGCCAGCTCTGAGGGACAGGGGGCGAACACCATATATTTT,CASSEGQGANTIYF
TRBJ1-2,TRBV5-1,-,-,TGCGCCAGCAGCTTGGGACTTTTTGGACAGAGAAACTATGGCTACACCTTC,CASSLGLFGQRNYGYTF
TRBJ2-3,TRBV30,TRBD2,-,TGTGCCTGGAGTCTGACTAGCGGGGGAACGCAGTATTTT,CAWSLTSGGTQYF
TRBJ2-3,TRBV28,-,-,TGTGCCAGCTCATCTCAGTTAGGCTCAGGGCAGGGCACAGATACGCAGTATTTT,CASSSQLGSGQGTDTQYF
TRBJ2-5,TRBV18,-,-,TGTGCCAGCTCACCAGGGACTCAAGAGACCCAGTACTTC,CASSPGTQETQYF
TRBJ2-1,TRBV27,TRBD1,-,TGTGCCAGCAGTGGACAGGGCGACAATGAGCAGTTCTTC,CASSGQGDNEQFF
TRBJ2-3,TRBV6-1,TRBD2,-,TGTGCCAGCAGCGGAGCGGGACCCACAGATACGCAGTATTTT,CASSGAGPTDTQYF
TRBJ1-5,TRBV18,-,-,TGTGCCAGCTCAACAGGGTTGGGTCAGCCCCAGCATTTT,CASSTGLGQPQHF
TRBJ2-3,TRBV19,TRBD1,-,TGTGCCAGTAGTGGCAAATCAACCGGGACAGGGACAGATACGCAGTATTTT,CASSGKSTGTGTDTQYF
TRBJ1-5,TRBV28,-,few,TGTGCCAGCAGTCCGCAGGGGATCATTCAGCCCCAGCATTTT,CASSPQGIIQPQHF
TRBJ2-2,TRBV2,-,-,TGTGCCAGCAGTGGCCCGGGGGACACCGGGGAGCTGTTTTTT,CASSGPGDTGELFF
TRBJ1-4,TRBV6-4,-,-,TGTGCCAGCAGTGATCAAGCGGGGCAGGGGAAGGAAAAACTGTTTTTT,CASSDQAGQGKEKLFF
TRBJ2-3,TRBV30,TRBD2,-,TGTGCCTGGAGCCCGAGCGGGGGAAGCACAGATACGCAGTATTTT,CAWSPSGGSTDTQYF
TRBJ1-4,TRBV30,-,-,TGTGCCTGGAACTTAGGAGGGGCGGATGAAAAACTGTTTTTT,CAWNLGGADEKLFF
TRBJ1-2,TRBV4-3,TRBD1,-,TGCGCCAGCAGCTGGCGGGACAGGGGGCACTATGGCTACACCTTC,CASSWRDRGHYGYTF
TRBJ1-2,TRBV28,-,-,TGTGCCAGCAGCTCGTCGGGGGGCGTAATTGGCTACACCTTC,CASSSSGGVIGYTF
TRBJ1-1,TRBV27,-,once,TGTGCCAGCAGTTCGGGAGCCGAGAACACTGAAGCTTTCTTT,CASSSGAENTEAFF
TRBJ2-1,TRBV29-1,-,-,TGCAGCGTTGAAGGGAGGGGTTTCTCCTACAATGAGCAGTTCTTC,CSVEGRGFSYNEQFF
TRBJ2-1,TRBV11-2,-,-,TGTGCCAGCAGCTTAGCGGGGATCCCCGGTGAGCAGTTCTTC,CASSLAGIPGEQFF
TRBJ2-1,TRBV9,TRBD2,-,TGTGCCAGCAGCGCCGGACTAGCGAGGGTCAATGAGCAGTTCTTC,CASSAGLARVNEQFF
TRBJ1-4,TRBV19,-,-,TGTGCCACCGGCGGGGGCGTCAGAGAAAAACTGTTTTTT,CATGGGVREKLFF
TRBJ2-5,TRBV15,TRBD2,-,TGTGCCACCAGCAGAGATTCTGGCGGGGGGCAAGAGACCCAGTACTTC,CATSRDSGGGQETQYF
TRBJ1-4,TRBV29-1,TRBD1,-,TGCAGCGTTTGGGACAGGGGGAGTGAAAAACTGTTTTTT,CSVWDRGSEKLFF
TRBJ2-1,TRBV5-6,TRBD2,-,TGTGCCAGCAGCTTGGCCAGGGCAGCCGGGAGGTCGTTCTTC,CASSLARAAGRSFF
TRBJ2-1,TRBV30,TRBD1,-,TGTGCCTGCACAGGGGGCGCAATCAATGAGCAGTTCTTC,CACTGGAINEQFF
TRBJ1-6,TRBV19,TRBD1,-,TGTGCCAGTAAGACAGGGGGTAATTCACCCCTCCACTTT,CASKTGGNSPLHF